The 6 T cell receptor beta chains listed next were all sequenced from one sample in a study of human T cells and chemical hapten exposure. Each CDR3 protein gets one entry after TCRdb re-called the RACE reads with MiXCR. The data show roughly 45,000 distinct CDR3 sequences, with about a tenth seen just once and 4% to 5.5% held by the top ten. Time point given: patch test 1, 2 weeks after DPC sensitization. Documented treatment: therapeutic diphenylcyclopropenone sensitization with weekly scalp DPC. The specimen was whole blood, collected in connection with sensitization to the hapten diphenylcyclopropenone (DPC). The source of these receptors is a woman aged 50 to 60 with alopecia areata. Some clones in this sample may be carry-over from other donors' samples.

This clonotype was detected a few times. J is TRBJ1-2 and V is TRBV28, with 8 nucleotides matching TRBD1. The CDR3 covers 14 residues. CDR1 MDHEN and CDR2 SYDVKM come from the germline V gene. With V trimmed by 6 bases and J by 4 bases, 7 bases remained unmatched. The chain's CDR3 is CASRSTGASYGYTF. CDR3 nucleotide sequence: TGTGCCAGCAGGTCGACAGGGGCGAGCTATGGCTACACCTTC.

At least ten counts were recorded for this clonotype. The chain recombines TRBV2 with TRBJ2-3; no firm D call. The CDR3 spans 12 residues. V lost 6 bases and J lost 4, with 8 bases in between. CDR1 and CDR2 from the germline V gene are SNHLY and FYNNEI. CDR3 protein: CASSVGPDTQYF. DNA of the CDR3: TGTGCCAGCAGCGTAGGGCCAGATACGCAGTATTTT.

The sample holds many counts of this clonotype. The gene calls are TRBV6-5 and TRBJ1-1; a weak D match, TRBD1 (5 bases). Germline assignment: CDR1 MNHEY and CDR2 SVGAGI. The CDR3 loop spans 14 amino acids. The ends were cut back, 4 bases at V and 0 bases at J, with 9 bases in the middle. In nucleotides, the CDR3 is TGTGCCAGCAGTTGGGGACGGATGAACACTGAAGCTTTCTTT. This codes for CASSWGRMNTEAFF.

This clonotype was recorded many times. This rearrangement joins TRBV7-9 to TRBJ2-1; no reliable D call. In germline, CDR1 is SEHNR, CDR2 FQNEAQ (reference sequence). V gave up 1 base and J gave up 10 bases, with 5 bases separating them. The CDR3 has 11 residues. CDR3 region: CASSLVDEQFF. The CDR3 nucleotides read TGTGCCAGCAGCTTAGTTGACGAGCAGTTCTTC.

This clonotype has a handful of counts. This chain joins TRBV5-6 and TRBJ1-2; 8 bases fit TRBD1. Germline trimming cut 4 bases from V and 6 bases from J; bases unmatched to any gene: 8. CDR3 length: 14 amino acids. Per the germline V gene, CDR1 is SGHDT and CDR2 is YYEEEE. As DNA, the CDR3 is TGTGCCAGCAGCATTCTGGGACAGGAGGATGGCTACACCTTC. It is translated as CASSILGQEDGYTF.

This clonotype was counted many times. The chain combines TRBV12-3 or TRBV12-4 with TRBJ1-5; TRBD1 might be the D (6 bases). This CDR3 has 16 residues. V lost 0 bases and J 1 base, leaving 10 bases between the germline ends. The DNA of the CDR3 is TGTGCCAGCAGTTTAGCGCCCGGACAGAGCAATCAGCCCCAGCATTTT. It codes for CASSLAPGQSNQPQHF.